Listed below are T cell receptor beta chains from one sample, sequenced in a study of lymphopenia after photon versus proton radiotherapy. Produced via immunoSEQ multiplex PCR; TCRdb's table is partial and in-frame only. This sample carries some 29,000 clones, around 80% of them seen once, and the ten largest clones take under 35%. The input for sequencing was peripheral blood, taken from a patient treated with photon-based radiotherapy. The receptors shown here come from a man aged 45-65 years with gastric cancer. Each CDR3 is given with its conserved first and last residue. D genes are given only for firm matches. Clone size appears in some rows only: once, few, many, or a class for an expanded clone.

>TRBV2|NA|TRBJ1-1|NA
CASTTGLPKAFF
TGTGCCAGCACCACAGGGTTACCGAAGGCTTTCTTT
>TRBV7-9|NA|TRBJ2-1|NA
CASNLQGAYNEQFF
TGTGCCAGCAACTTACAGGGCGCCTACAATGAGCAGTTCTTC
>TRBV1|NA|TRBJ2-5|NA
CTSSQDQAGGEETQYF
TGCACCAGCAGCCAAGATCAAGCGGGGGGGGAAGAGACCCAGTACTTC
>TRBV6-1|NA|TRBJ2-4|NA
CASRGSSKNIQYF
TGTGCCAGCAGGGGGTCCTCCAAAAACATTCAGTACTTC
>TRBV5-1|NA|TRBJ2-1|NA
CASSLNGRGLYNEQFF
TGCGCCAGCAGCCTCAATGGACGGGGGCTCTACAATGAGCAGTTCTTC
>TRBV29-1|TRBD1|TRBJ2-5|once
CSVARAGGPETQYF
TGCAGCGTTGCCCGGGCAGGGGGACCGGAGACCCAGTACTTC
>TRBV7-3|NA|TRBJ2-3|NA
CASSLIGALTDTQYF
TGTGCCAGCAGCTTAATAGGGGCCCTCACAGATACGCAGTATTTT
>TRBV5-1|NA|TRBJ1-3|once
CASSLDSSGNTIYF
TGCGCCAGCAGCTTGGACAGCTCTGGAAACACCATATATTTT
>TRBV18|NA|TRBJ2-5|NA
CASSPRQFQETQYF
TGTGCCAGCTCACCGAGACAATTCCAAGAGACCCAGTACTTC
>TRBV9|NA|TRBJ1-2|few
CASSDETVGGGYTF
TGTGCCAGCAGCGACGAGACAGTTGGTGGTGGCTACACCTTC
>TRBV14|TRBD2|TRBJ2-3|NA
CASSQDMFWRGNTDTQYF
TGTGCCAGCAGCCAAGATATGTTTTGGCGGGGGAACACAGATACGCAGTATTTT
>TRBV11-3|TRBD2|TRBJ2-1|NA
CASSLDGRGGRDEQFF
TGTGCCAGCAGCTTAGATGGGCGGGGGGGCCGCGATGAGCAGTTCTTC
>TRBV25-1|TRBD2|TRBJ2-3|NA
CASSGLALRDTQYF
TGTGCCAGCAGTGGACTAGCCCTCCGCGATACGCAGTATTTT
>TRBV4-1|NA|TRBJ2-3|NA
CASSQEPSTDTQYF
TGCGCCAGCAGCCAAGAACCCAGCACAGATACGCAGTATTTT
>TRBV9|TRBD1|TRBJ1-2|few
CASSVAGGQGFGYTF
TGTGCCAGCAGCGTAGCAGGGGGACAGGGTTTCGGCTACACCTTC
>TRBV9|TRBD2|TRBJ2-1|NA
CASSDESGGLHNEQFF
TGTGCCAGCAGCGATGAGAGCGGGGGGCTGCACAATGAGCAGTTCTTC
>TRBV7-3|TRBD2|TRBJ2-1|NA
CASRAGTSGGQFF
TGTGCCAGCAGAGCCGGGACTAGCGGGGGGCAGTTCTTC
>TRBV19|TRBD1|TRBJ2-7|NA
CASSDAGTGVYEQYF
TGTGCCAGTAGTGACGCCGGGACAGGGGTCTACGAGCAGTACTTC
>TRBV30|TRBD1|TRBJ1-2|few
CAWSVSRTGTYGYTF
TGTGCCTGGAGTGTATCTCGGACAGGCACCTATGGCTACACCTTC
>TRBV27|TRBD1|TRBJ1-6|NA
CASSPTGTVNSPLHF
TGTGCCAGCAGTCCGACCGGGACAGTAAATTCACCCCTCCACTTT
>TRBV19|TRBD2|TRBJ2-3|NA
CASSIGLAGSIDTQYF
TGTGCCAGTAGTATAGGACTAGCGGGGTCGATAGATACGCAGTATTTT
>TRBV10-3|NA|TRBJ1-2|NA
CAISESGLNYGYTF
TGTGCCATCAGTGAGTCGGGCCTTAACTATGGCTACACCTTC
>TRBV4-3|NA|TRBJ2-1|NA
CASSQDLDRNNEQFF
TGCGCCAGCAGCCAAGATCTTGACAGAAACAATGAGCAGTTCTTC
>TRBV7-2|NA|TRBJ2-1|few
CASSLEIYEQFF
TGTGCCAGCAGCTTAGAGATTTATGAGCAGTTCTTC
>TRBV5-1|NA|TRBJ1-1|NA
CASSLDRNTEAFF
TGCGCCAGCAGCTTGGACCGTAACACTGAAGCTTTCTTT
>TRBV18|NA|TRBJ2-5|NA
CASSPWGRGAETQYF
TGTGCCAGCTCCCCGTGGGGGCGCGGGGCAGAGACCCAGTACTTC
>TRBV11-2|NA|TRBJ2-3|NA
CASSLRGTSSTDTQYF
TGTGCCAGCAGCTTAAGGGGGACATCGAGCACAGATACGCAGTATTTT
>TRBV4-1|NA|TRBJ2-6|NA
CASSSGANVLTF
TGCGCCAGCAGCTCTGGGGCCAACGTCCTGACTTTC